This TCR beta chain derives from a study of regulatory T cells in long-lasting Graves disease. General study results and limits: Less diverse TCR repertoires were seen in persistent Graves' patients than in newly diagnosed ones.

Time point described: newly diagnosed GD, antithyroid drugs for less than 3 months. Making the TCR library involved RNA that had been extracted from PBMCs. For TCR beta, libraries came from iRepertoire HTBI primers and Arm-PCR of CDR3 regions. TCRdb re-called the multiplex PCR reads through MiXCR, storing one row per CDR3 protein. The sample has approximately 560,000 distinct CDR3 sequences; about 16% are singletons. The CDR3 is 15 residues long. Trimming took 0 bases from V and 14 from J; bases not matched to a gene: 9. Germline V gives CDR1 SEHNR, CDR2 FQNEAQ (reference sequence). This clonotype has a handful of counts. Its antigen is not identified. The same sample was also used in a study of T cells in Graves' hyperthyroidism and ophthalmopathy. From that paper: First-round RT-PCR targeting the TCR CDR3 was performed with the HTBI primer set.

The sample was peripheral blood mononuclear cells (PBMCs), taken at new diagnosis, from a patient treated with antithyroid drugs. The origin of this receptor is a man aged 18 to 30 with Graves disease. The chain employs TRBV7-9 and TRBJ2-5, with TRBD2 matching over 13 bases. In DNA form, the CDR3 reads TGTGCCAGCAGCTTAGCGGTGACTAGCGGGAGGTTGAAATACTTC. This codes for CASSLAVTSGRLKYF.